A single T cell receptor beta chain is shown here with its context. From germline, CDR1 is MNHEY and CDR2 SMNVEV (reference sequence). CDR3 size: 13 residues. Between the trimmed V and J ends, which lost 8 bases and 3 bases, there was a span of 10 bases. This sample is part of a study of blood T cell repertoires in COVID-19. Study overall: COVID-19 samples, acute and convalescent, were from the United States, Italy and Spain.

The protocol was immunoSEQ multiplex PCR, while the TCRdb copy is restricted to in-frame clones and leaves out a portion. Of 75,000 to 100,000 clones listed, 75% to 90% are singletons. The sequenced sample was peripheral blood. The chain has TRBV27 and TRBJ2-2, with TRBD2 as a possible D gene (7 bases). The clonotype originates from a man older than 75 with acute or convalescent COVID-19. CDR3 sequence: CASGGAYTGELFF. CDR3 sequence (DNA): TGTGCCAGCGGGGGGGCTTACACCGGGGAGCTGTTTTTT.